The source of this T cell receptor beta chain is a study of shared T cell receptors in the human thymus. Clones were sequenced by immunoSEQ multiplex PCR, and TCRdb holds only the in-frame ones, with some missing. The repertoire holds about 710,000 clones, with more than 70% as singletons. This same sample was also part of a study on human thymus T cells. As that report states: Thymic resections from corrective heart surgery supplied the tissue. Use of V and J genes seemed skewed within the thymic and blood repertoires. Unrelated individuals reportedly shared highly overlapping thymic TCR repertoires.

Material for sequencing was thymocytes. This TCR was sampled from a boy under two years old with a congenital heart defect.

As DNA, the CDR3 is TGCAGTGTTTGTTCAGATGGCTACACCTTC. Protein: CSVCSDGYTF. The chain joins TRBV20-1 to TRBJ1-2; D uncertain. Germline values: CDR1 DFQATT, CDR2 SNEGSKA (reference sequence). CDR3 length: 10 amino acids. The V end lost 7 bases, the J end lost 6 bases, and 9 bases lay between the germline ends.